These 19 T cell receptor beta chains were sequenced from one sample in a study of T-cell reconstitution after alpha-beta-depleted transplantation in children. Preparation of the TCRbeta library used unique molecular identifiers. TCRdb re-derived calls from the PCR reads in MiXCR, one entry per CDR3 protein. Of about 420,000 distinct CDR3 sequences listed, 15% to 20% were seen once; the top ten hold 25% to 30%. Sequencing was performed on PBMCs, mostly from graft donor cells, taken 360 days after TCRalphabeta/CD19-depleted stem cell transplant. The receptors here all came from a boy under two years old who had a stem cell transplant for Wiskott-Aldrich syndrome, so the T cells may come from the graft donor.

The V call is TRBV19, the J call TRBJ2-5, with D perhaps TRBD2 (5 bases). Germline CDR1 and CDR2: LNHDA and SQIVND (reference sequence). V shed 6 bases and J shed 3 bases, with 11 bases lying between them. This CDR3 has 13 amino acids. The CDR3 loop is CASSQRTEETQYF. DNA for the CDR3: TGTGCCAGTAGCCAACGGACTGAAGAGACCCAGTACTTC.

The rearrangement links TRBV29-1 to TRBJ1-2; D remains ambiguous. Germline CDR1 is SQVTM and CDR2 is ANQGSEA. This CDR3 contains 12 residues. Between the trimmed V and J ends, which lost 8 bases and 1 base, there was a span of 11 bases. The CDR3 sequence is CSIRHRNYGYTF. The CDR3 region has the DNA TGCAGCATTCGACACCGTAACTATGGCTACACCTTC.

This clonotype has ten or more counts. The chain links TRBV12-3 or TRBV12-4 to TRBJ2-1, with TRBD1 matching 9 bases. The CDR3 is 15 residues long. V dropped 5 bases and J dropped 7; count of bases not matched to a gene: 9. In DNA, the CDR3 is TGTGCCAGCAGTCCACAGGGGGCCACTCGGAATGAGCAGTTCTTC. This sequence encodes CASSPQGATRNEQFF.

This sequence joins TRBV4-2 and TRBJ2-7; 9 positions agree with TRBD2. V lost 0 bases to trimming and J lost 0 bases; unmatched junction nucleotides: 6. The CDR3 has 17 residues. Per germline, CDR1 LGHNA and CDR2 YNFKEQ. The CDR3 sequence: CASSQDEASGVSYEQYF. Written as DNA, the CDR3 is TGTGCCAGCAGCCAAGATGAGGCTAGCGGGGTCTCCTACGAGCAGTACTTC.

The chain has TRBV20-1 and TRBJ2-1; D is ambiguous. Trimming shortened V by 2 bases and J by 0 bases, and 20 bases separated the two germline ends. Germline V gives CDR1 DFQATT, CDR2 SNEGSKA (reference sequence). There are 18 residues in the CDR3. CDR3 sequence reads: CSARKPSLLRFSYNEQFF. The DNA for the CDR3 is TGCAGTGCTAGAAAGCCGAGCCTTTTACGGTTCTCCTACAATGAGCAGTTCTTC.

This clonotype appeared many times. The rearrangement links TRBV5-1 to TRBJ1-2; D unclear. V lost 3 bases and J lost 0, with 15 bases in between. The germline gives CDR1 SGHRS, CDR2 YFSETQ. The CDR3 length is 16 residues. The DNA of the CDR3 is TGCGCCAGCAGCTCGGTATTTAGTTGGGCTAACTATGGCTACACCTTC. The encoded protein is CASSSVFSWANYGYTF. Complete variable domain (other parts from reference TRBV5-1 and TRBJ1-2): KAGVTQTPRYLIKTRGQQVTLSCSPISGHRSVSWYQQTPGQGLQFLFEYFSETQRNKGNFPGRFSGRQFSNSRSEMNVSTLELGDSALYLCASSSVFSWANYGYTFGSGTRLTVV.

This rearrangement joins TRBV7-7 to TRBJ1-4, with TRBD1 matching 7 bases. Germline trimming cut 6 bases from V and 8 bases from J; bases unmatched to any gene: 6. Germline lookup yields CDR1 SSHAT and CDR2 FNYEAQ (reference sequence). CDR3 length: 13 residues. CDR3 region: CASSRGQREKLFF. CDR3 bases: TGTGCCAGCAGTCGGGGACAGCGCGAAAAACTGTTTTTT.

This clonotype was detected only a few times. The chain has TRBV4-1 and TRBJ2-1; 11 positions match TRBD2. CDR1 is MGHRA and CDR2 is YSYEKL in the germline V gene. V dropped 4 bases and J dropped 3; count of bases not matched to a gene: 8. The CDR3 contains 17 residues. Here the CDR3 DNA reads TGCGCCAGCAGCCGAAAAGGACTAGCGGGCATCTACAATGAGCAGTTCTTC. Encoded protein: CASSRKGLAGIYNEQFF.

The chain recombines TRBV15 with TRBJ2-3, with 13 bases identical to TRBD2. CDR3 length: 21 amino acids. Germline assignment: CDR1 LNHNV and CDR2 YYDKDF (reference sequence). V shed 0 bases and J 0 bases; nucleotides not matched to a gene: 12. CDR3 in DNA: TGTGCCACCAGCAGAGATAAGGGACTAGCGGGGAGAGTCTGGAGCACAGATACGCAGTATTTT. Translation: CATSRDKGLAGRVWSTDTQYF.

The rearrangement joins TRBV2 to TRBJ2-4, with 9 bases matching TRBD1. The V segment lost 1 base and the J segment 6 bases; nucleotides outside the gene matches: 10. The CDR3 has 17 residues. Germline-derived CDR1 and CDR2 are SNHLY and FYNNEI. The CDR3 spells CASSEGYHRGLGNIQYF. CDR3 DNA: TGTGCCAGCAGTGAAGGATATCACAGGGGGCTGGGAAACATTCAGTACTTC.

This chain links TRBV7-9 with TRBJ1-4; perhaps TRBD1 as D (5 bases). Germline CDR1 is SEHNR and CDR2 is FQNEAQ (reference sequence). Trimming left V 1 base short and J 8 bases short, with 20 bases between. This CDR3 has 17 residues. The CDR3 spells CASSLGGMVGEREKLFF. Written as DNA, the CDR3 is TGTGCCAGCAGCTTAGGTGGAATGGTGGGGGAGAGAGAAAAACTGTTTTTT. Variable domain in full (rest from reference TRBV7-9 and TRBJ1-4): DTGVSQNPRHKITKRGQNVTFRCDPISEHNRLYWYRQTLGQGPEFLTYFQNEAQLEKSRLLSDRFSAERPKGSFSTLEIQRTEQGDSAMYLCASSLGGMVGEREKLFFGSGTQLSVL.

V is TRBV10-3 and J is TRBJ1-2, with D perhaps matching TRBD1 (5 bases). The ends were cut back, 0 bases at V and 7 bases at J, with 18 bases in the middle. CDR1 and CDR2 (germline): ENHRY, SYGVKD. This CDR3 contains 16 residues. This chain's CDR3 is CAISESIRERPFGYTF. Here the CDR3 DNA reads TGTGCCATCAGTGAGTCTATCAGGGAACGGCCCTTTGGCTACACCTTC.

The J gene is TRBJ1-1, the V gene TRBV27, with D possibly being TRBD1 (5 bases). The V gene's germline CDR1 is MNHEY and CDR2 SMNVEV (reference sequence). CDR3 length equals 15 residues. V lost 1 base and J lost 6, with 15 bases in between. The CDR3 spells CASSLFSGFGSEAFF. DNA of the CDR3: TGTGCCAGCAGTTTATTTTCAGGGTTTGGCTCTGAAGCTTTCTTT.

The chain has TRBV12-3 or TRBV12-4 and TRBJ2-3; 11 nucleotides agree with TRBD1. The CDR3 has 15 amino acids. V dropped 1 base and J dropped 4; count of bases not matched to a gene: 1. The CDR3 coding sequence is TGTGCCAGCAGTTTAGAGGGACAGGGGGCAGATACGCAGTATTTT. Its translation: CASSLEGQGADTQYF.

This clonotype was counted only a few times. The genes are TRBV7-6 and TRBJ2-5; D is tentatively TRBD1 or TRBD2 (5 bases each). The germline V gene has CDR1 SGHVS and CDR2 FNYEAQ. The V gene lost 1 base and the J gene lost 1 base, with 16 bases spanning the gap. This CDR3 comprises 17 residues. The CDR3 region is CASSLGGWPMSQETQYF. The CDR3 DNA reads TGTGCCAGCAGCTTAGGGGGGTGGCCCATGTCCCAAGAGACCCAGTACTTC. Supplemented by reference TRBV7-6 and TRBJ2-5, the full variable domain reads GAGVSQSPRYKVTKRGQDVALRCDPISGHVSLYWYRQALGQGPEFLTYFNYEAQQDKSGLPNDRFSAERPEGSISTLTIQRTEQRDSAMYRCASSLGGWPMSQETQYFGPGTRLLVL.

The V gene is TRBV4-1, the J gene TRBJ1-5, with D tentatively TRBD1 (5 bases). The CDR3 loop spans 15 amino acids. V lost 0 bases and J 6 bases, leaving 12 bases between the germline ends. Germline V gene data show CDR1 as MGHRA and CDR2 as YSYEKL. The CDR3 loop reads CASSQEGRAGQPQHF. Here the CDR3 DNA reads TGCGCCAGCAGCCAAGAGGGCAGGGCGGGTCAGCCCCAGCATTTT.

This clonotype appeared many times. The rearrangement joins TRBV7-9 to TRBJ2-5, with 12 bases identical to TRBD2. After removal of 5 bases from V and 3 bases from J, the junction contained 1 base not matched to a gene. Germline V gene data show CDR1 as SEHNR and CDR2 as FQNEAQ (reference sequence). This CDR3 is built from 14 residues. The CDR3 sequence: CASSRLAGEETQYF. For the CDR3, the DNA is TGTGCCAGCAGCAGACTAGCGGGGGAAGAGACCCAGTACTTC.

This chain uses TRBV12-3 or TRBV12-4 with TRBJ2-3, with D perhaps matching TRBD2 (5 bases). The CDR3 loop spans 11 amino acids. Trimming removed 10 bases from V and 5 bases from J, with 10 bases in between. In nucleotides, the CDR3 is TGTGCCACCACACGGGGAGATACGCAGTATTTT. Translated: CATTRGDTQYF.

A few counts support this clonotype. The rearrangement joins TRBV5-1 to TRBJ2-1; D is possibly TRBD2 (6 bases). V lost 2 bases and J lost 6, with 12 bases in between. The CDR3 totals 14 residues. Per the germline V gene, CDR1 is SGHRS and CDR2 is YFSETQ. The chain's CDR3 is CASSFRLESNEQFF. The CDR3 nucleotides are TGCGCCAGCAGCTTCCGACTAGAGAGCAATGAGCAGTTCTTC.